Given below is one T cell receptor (beta chain) in context. What it binds is not known. The CDR3 spans 14 residues. The V end lost 9 bases, the J end lost 5 bases, and 19 bases lay between the germline ends. Unique-molecular-identifier-tagged TCR beta cDNA libraries were used. In TCRdb, the PCR reads were re-called with MiXCR into one record per CDR3 protein. The sample records roughly 600,000 distinct CDR3 sequences, roughly 46% being singletons. This specimen belongs to a study of post-analysis software for immune sequencing data. Notes on the study in general: When patients were compared with controls, four or five TRBV segments were more frequent, TRBV5-6, TRBV5-1 and TRBV20-1 among them. Those samples that were prepared in the same batch co-clustered strongly by F measure.

The sequence came from a girl aged 10 to 17 with multiple sclerosis. The sample taken for sequencing was blood. This chain joins TRBV12-3 or TRBV12-4 and TRBJ1-1; D unresolved. CDR3 loop: CASNPAGRTTEAFF. The DNA for the CDR3 is TGTGCCAGTAATCCAGCCGGGAGGACGACTGAAGCTTTCTTT.